The next 8 T cell receptor beta chains were all read from a single sample in a study of OX40 agonist ivuxolimab in advanced cancers. The repertoire was sequenced with immunoSEQ multiplex PCR; TCRdb's copy has only in-frame clones and lacks some. The table has roughly 97,000 clones, about 90% seen once. The sample consisted of CD4+ or CD8+ T cells sorted from blood, taken in a trial of the OX40 agonist ivuxolimab. These receptors were collected from an adult with an advanced solid tumor such as melanoma, head and neck, liver or kidney cancer.

This chain connects TRBV29-1 to TRBJ2-3; perhaps TRBD1 as D (5 bases). The CDR3 has 12 residues. CDR1 and CDR2 from the germline V gene are SQVTM and ANQGSEA. Trimming left V 3 bases short and J 2 bases short, with 6 bases between. The CDR3 DNA reads TGCAGCGTTGAGACAGCCACAGATACGCAGTATTTT. Protein product: CSVETATDTQYF.

The chain joins TRBV10-1 to TRBJ2-7, with 8 nucleotides matching TRBD2. Unmatched junction bases numbered 12, after V lost 6 bases and J lost 5 bases. The CDR3 runs 15 residues. The germline V gene has CDR1 WNHNN and CDR2 SYGVQD (reference sequence). The CDR3 here is CASSEPGLGRDEQYF. CDR3 DNA: TGCGCCAGCAGCGAGCCGGGACTAGGGCGGGACGAGCAGTACTTC.

The rearrangement joins TRBV28 to TRBJ1-5; D perhaps matches TRBD1 (6 bases). The length of the CDR3 is 17 residues. Germline V gene sequence: CDR1 MDHEN, CDR2 SYDVKM. Trimming took 5 bases from V and 8 from J, leaving 25 bases between them. CDR3: CASSGAGEILADKPQHF. Written as DNA, the CDR3 is TGTGCCAGCAGTGGAGCAGGGGAAATTCTTGCCGATAAGCCCCAGCATTTT.

This clone was detected a few times. V and J are TRBV30 and TRBJ1-3; D may be TRBD1 (5 bases). Per the germline V gene, CDR1 is GTSNPN and CDR2 is SVGIG (reference sequence). The CDR3 consists of 14 residues. Trimming pared 6 bases from V and 0 bases from J, leaving 12 bases between. For the CDR3, the DNA is TGTGCCTGTCCGGACACCGACTCTGGAAACACCATATATTTT. It specifies CACPDTDSGNTIYF.

The CDR3 sequence: CASSSFSRGASYGYTF. The CDR3 DNA reads as TGTGCCAGCAGTTCATTTTCGAGAGGGGCTAGCTATGGCTACACCTTC. J is TRBJ1-2 and V is TRBV7-2; a weak D match, TRBD1 (5 bases). The CDR3 is made up of 16 amino acids. Germline CDR1 and CDR2: SGHTA and FQGNSA. Trimming cost V 6 bases and J 4 bases, with 21 bases left between them.

Only one count was recorded for this clone. The chain uses TRBV2 and TRBJ2-5, with D perhaps TRBD2 (6 bases). Trimming left V 5 bases short and J 1 base short, with 20 bases between. Per the germline V gene, CDR1 is SNHLY and CDR2 is FYNNEI. This CDR3 has 17 residues. In DNA, the CDR3 is TGTGCCAGCAGTAAAGGTGGAGGGTGGGGCCCCCAAGAGACCCAGTACTTC. Protein product: CASSKGGGWGPQETQYF.

J is TRBJ2-2 and V is TRBV7-2; D ambiguous. CDR1 and CDR2 (germline): SGHTA, FQGNSA. With 3 bases removed from V and 2 bases from J, the gap between germline ends came to 13 bases. The CDR3 extends over 16 amino acids. CDR3: CASSFFLARNTGELFF. In nucleotides, the CDR3 is TGTGCCAGCAGCTTTTTTTTGGCGAGAAACACCGGGGAGCTGTTTTTT.

The rearrangement joins TRBV6-4 to TRBJ2-3, with D possibly matching TRBD1 (6 bases). The CDR3 length is 13 residues. Trimming left V 4 bases short and J 6 bases short, with 11 bases between. CDR1 is MRHNA and CDR2 is SNTAGT in the germline V gene. The CDR3 coding sequence is TGTGCCAGCAGTGCCCAGGGGCTGGATACGCAGTATTTT. It specifies CASSAQGLDTQYF.